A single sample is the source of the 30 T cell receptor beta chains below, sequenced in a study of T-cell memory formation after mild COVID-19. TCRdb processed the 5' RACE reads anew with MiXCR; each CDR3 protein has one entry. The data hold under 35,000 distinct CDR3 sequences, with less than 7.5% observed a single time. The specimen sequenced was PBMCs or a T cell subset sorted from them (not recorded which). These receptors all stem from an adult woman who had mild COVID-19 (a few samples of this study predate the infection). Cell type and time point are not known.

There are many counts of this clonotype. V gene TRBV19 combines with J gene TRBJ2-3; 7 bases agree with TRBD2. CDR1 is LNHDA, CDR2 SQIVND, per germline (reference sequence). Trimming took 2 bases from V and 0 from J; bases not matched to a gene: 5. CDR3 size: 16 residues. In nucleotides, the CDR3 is TGTGCCAGTAGTATAAGAGCGGGGCCTAGCACAGATACGCAGTATTTT. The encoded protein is CASSIRAGPSTDTQYF. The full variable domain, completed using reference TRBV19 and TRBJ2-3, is DGGITQSPKYLFRKEGQNVTLSCEQNLNHDAMYWYRQDPGQGLRLIYYSQIVNDFQKGDIAEGYSVSREKKESFPLTVTSAQKNPTAFYLCASSIRAGPSTDTQYFGPGTRLTVL.

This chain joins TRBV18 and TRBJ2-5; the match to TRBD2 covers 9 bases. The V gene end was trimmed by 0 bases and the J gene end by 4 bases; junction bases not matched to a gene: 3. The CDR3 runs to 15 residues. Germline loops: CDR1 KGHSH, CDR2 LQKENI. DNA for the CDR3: TGTGCCAGCTCACCACCTCGCGGGGGGGCAGAGACCCAGTACTTC. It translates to CASSPPRGGAETQYF.

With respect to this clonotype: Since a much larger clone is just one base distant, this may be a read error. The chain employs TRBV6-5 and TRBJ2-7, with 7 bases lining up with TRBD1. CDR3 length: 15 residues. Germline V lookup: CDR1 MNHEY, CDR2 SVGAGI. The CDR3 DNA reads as TGCGCCAGCAGAAACCCGAGGGACAGCACCTACGAGCAGTACTTC. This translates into CASRNPRDSTYEQYF.

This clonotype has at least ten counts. The chain's CDR3 is CASSRGPVGVDYTF. As DNA, the CDR3 is TGCGCCAGCAGCCGAGGTCCGGTTGGGGTGGACTACACCTTC. The V gene is TRBV5-1, the J gene TRBJ1-2; D is ambiguous. Trimming removed 4 bases from V and 10 bases from J, with 20 bases in between. CDR3 length equals 14 residues. Germline assignment: CDR1 SGHRS and CDR2 YFSETQ. Supplemented by reference TRBV5-1 and TRBJ1-2, the full variable domain reads KAGVTQTPRYLIKTRGQQVTLSCSPISGHRSVSWYQQTPGQGLQFLFEYFSETQRNKGNFPGRFSGRQFSNSRSEMNVSTLELGDSALYLCASSRGPVGVDYTFGSGTRLTVV.

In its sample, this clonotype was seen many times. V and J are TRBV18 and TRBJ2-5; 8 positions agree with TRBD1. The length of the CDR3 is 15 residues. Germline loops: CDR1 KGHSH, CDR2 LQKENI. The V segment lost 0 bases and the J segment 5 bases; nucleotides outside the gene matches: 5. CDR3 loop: CASSPPGQVGETQYF. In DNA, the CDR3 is TGTGCCAGCTCACCACCGGGACAGGTGGGGGAGACCCAGTACTTC.

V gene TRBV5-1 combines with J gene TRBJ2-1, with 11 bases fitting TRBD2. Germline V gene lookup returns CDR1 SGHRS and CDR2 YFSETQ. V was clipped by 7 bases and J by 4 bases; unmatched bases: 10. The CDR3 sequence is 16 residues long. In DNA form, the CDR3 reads TGCGCCAGCTTGGCCCCCCTAGCGGGGGGTTACAATGAGCAGTTCTTC. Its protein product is CASLAPLAGGYNEQFF.

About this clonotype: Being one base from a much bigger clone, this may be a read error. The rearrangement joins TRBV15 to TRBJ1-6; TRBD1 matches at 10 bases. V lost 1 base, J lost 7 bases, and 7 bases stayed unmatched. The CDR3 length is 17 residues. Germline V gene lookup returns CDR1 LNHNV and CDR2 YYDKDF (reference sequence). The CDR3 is CATSRGGQGSRNSPLHF. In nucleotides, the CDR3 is TGTGCCACCAGCAGAGGGGGACAGGGGTCGCGAAATTCACCCCTCCACTTT. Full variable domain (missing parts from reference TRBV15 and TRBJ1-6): DAMVIQNPRYQVTQFGKPVTLSCSQTLNHNVMYWYQQKSSQAPKLLFHYYDKDFNNEADTPDNFQSRRPNTSFCFLDIRSPGLGDTAMYLCATSRGGQGSRNSPLHFGNGTRLTVT.

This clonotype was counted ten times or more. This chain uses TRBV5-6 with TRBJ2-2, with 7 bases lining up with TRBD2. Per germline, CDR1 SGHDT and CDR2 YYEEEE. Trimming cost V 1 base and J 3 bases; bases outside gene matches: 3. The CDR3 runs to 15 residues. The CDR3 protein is CASSLLGGYTGELFF. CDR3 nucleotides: TGTGCCAGCAGCTTGCTGGGGGGGTACACCGGGGAGCTGTTTTTT.

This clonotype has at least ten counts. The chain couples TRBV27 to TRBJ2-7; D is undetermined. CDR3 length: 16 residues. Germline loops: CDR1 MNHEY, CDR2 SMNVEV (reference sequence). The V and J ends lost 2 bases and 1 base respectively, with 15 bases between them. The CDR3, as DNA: TGTGCCAGCAGTTTAACGTGGACCTCCCGTTCCTACGAGCAGTACTTC. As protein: CASSLTWTSRSYEQYF.

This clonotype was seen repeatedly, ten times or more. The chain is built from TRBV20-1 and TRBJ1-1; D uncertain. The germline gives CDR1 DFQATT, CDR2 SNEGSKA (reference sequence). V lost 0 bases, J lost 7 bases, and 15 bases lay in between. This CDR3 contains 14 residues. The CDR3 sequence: CSARDPRAILEAFF. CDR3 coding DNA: TGCAGTGCTAGAGACCCCCGGGCCATACTTGAAGCTTTCTTT.

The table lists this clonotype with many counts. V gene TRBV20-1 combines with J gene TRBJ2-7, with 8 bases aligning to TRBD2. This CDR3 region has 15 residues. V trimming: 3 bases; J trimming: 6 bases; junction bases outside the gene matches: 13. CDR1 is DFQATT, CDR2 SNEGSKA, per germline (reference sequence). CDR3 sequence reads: CSASQPAAGVGEQYF. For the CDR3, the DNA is TGCAGTGCTAGCCAGCCCGCAGCGGGAGTGGGCGAGCAGTACTTC.

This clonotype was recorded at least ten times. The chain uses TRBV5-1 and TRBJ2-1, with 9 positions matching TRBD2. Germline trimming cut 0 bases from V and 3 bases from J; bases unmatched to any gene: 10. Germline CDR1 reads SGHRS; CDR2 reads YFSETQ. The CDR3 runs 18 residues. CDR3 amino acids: CASSLGSGGRNDYNEQFF. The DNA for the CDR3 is TGCGCCAGCAGCTTGGGTAGCGGGGGCAGGAACGACTACAATGAGCAGTTCTTC. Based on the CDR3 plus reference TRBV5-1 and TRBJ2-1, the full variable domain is KAGVTQTPRYLIKTRGQQVTLSCSPISGHRSVSWYQQTPGQGLQFLFEYFSETQRNKGNFPGRFSGRQFSNSRSEMNVSTLELGDSALYLCASSLGSGGRNDYNEQFFGPGTRLTVL.

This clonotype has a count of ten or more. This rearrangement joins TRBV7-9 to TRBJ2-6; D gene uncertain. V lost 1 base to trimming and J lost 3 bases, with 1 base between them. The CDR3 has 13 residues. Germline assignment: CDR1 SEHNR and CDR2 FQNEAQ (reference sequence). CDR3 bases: TGTGCCAGCAGCTTAGGTGGGGCCAACGTCCTGACTTTC. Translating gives CASSLGGANVLTF. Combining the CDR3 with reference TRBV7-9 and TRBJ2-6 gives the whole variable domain DTGVSQNPRHKITKRGQNVTFRCDPISEHNRLYWYRQTLGQGPEFLTYFQNEAQLEKSRLLSDRFSAERPKGSFSTLEIQRTEQGDSAMYLCASSLGGANVLTFGAGSRLTVL.

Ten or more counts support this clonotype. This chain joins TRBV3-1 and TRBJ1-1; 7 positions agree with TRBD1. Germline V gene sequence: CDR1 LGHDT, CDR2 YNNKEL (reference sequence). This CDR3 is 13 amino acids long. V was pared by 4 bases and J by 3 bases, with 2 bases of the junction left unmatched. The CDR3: CASSPQGDTEAFF. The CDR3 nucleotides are TGTGCCAGCAGCCCGCAGGGGGACACTGAAGCTTTCTTT.

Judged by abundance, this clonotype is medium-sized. DNA of the CDR3: TGTGCCAGCACCCAGACGGGAGGGCCTGTCGATGGGCAGTTCTTC. Protein: CASTQTGGPVDGQFF. The chain employs TRBV7-9 and TRBJ2-1; 8 bases fit TRBD2. Germline V gene lookup returns CDR1 SEHNR and CDR2 FQNEAQ (reference sequence). This CDR3 is built from 15 residues. The V segment lost 7 bases and the J segment 12 bases; nucleotides outside the gene matches: 17.

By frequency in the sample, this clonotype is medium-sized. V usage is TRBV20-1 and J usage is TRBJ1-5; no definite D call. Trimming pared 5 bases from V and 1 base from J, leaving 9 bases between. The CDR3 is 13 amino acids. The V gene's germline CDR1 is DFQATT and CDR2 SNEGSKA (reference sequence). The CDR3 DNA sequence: TGCAGTGCTTCCCTCGGCAGCAATCAGCCCCAGCATTTT. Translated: CSASLGSNQPQHF.

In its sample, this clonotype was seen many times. CDR3: CASSQVGLGPDTQYF. CDR3 sequence (DNA): TGTGCCAGCAGCCAAGTGGGACTAGGCCCAGATACGCAGTATTTT. This chain connects TRBV3-1 to TRBJ2-3, with TRBD2 identical over 8 bases. J lost 4 bases, V lost 1 base, and 4 bases had no gene match. The CDR3 contains 15 residues. Germline-derived CDR1 and CDR2 are LGHDT and YNNKEL (reference sequence).

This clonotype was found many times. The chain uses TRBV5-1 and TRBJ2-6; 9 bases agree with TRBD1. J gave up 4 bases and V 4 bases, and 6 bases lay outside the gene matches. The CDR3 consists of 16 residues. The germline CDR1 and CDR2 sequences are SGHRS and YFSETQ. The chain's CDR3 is CASSTRTGAGANVLTF. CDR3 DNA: TGCGCCAGCAGCACCCGGACAGGGGCCGGGGCCAACGTCCTGACTTTC.

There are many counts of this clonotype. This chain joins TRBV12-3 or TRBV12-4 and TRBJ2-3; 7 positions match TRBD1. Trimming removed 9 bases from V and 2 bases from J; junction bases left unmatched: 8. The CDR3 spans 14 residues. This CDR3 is CASKPGQHTDTQYF. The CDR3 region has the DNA TGTGCCAGTAAGCCGGGACAGCACACAGATACGCAGTATTTT.

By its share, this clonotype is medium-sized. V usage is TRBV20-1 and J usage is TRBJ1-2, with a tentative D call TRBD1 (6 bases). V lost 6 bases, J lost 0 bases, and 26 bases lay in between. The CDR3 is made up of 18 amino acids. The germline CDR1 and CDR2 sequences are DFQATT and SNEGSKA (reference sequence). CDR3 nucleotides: TGCAGTGCGGCGAGACAGGCATTCTCTGCGACCCCTAACTATGGCTACACCTTC. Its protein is CSAARQAFSATPNYGYTF.

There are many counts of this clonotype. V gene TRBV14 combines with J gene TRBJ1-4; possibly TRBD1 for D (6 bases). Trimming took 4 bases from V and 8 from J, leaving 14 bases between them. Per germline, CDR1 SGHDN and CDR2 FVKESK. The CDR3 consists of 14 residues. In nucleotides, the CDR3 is TGTGCCAGCAGCCGGGGGGCCCAGGAGGAAAAACTGTTTTTT. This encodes CASSRGAQEEKLFF.

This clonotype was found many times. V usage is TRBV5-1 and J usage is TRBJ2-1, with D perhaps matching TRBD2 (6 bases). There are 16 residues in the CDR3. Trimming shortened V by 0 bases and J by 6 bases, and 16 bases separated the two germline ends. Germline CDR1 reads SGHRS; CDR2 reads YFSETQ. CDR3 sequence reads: CASSLAGSPSGNEQFF. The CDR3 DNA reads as TGCGCCAGCAGCTTGGCCGGGAGCCCATCGGGCAATGAGCAGTTCTTC.

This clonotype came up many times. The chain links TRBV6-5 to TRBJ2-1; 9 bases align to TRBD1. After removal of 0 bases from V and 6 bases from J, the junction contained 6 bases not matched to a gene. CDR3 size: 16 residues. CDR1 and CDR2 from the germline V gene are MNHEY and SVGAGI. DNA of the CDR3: TGTGCCAGCAGTTACTCCGGGACAGGGAAAGGCAATGAGCAGTTCTTC. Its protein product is CASSYSGTGKGNEQFF.

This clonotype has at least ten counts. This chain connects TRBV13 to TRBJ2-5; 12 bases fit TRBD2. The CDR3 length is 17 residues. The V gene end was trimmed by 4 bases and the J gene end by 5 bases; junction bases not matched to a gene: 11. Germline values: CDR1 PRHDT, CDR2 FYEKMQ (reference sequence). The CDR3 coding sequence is TGTGCCAGCAGCTCCGGCCCGAGACTAGCGGGAGTCGAGACCCAGTACTTC. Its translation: CASSSGPRLAGVETQYF.

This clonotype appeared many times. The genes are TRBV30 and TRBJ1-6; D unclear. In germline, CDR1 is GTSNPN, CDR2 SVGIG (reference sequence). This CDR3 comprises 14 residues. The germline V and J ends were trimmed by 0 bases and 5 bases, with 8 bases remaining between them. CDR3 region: CAWSVLTDNSPLHF. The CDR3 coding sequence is TGTGCCTGGAGTGTACTAACGGATAATTCACCCCTCCACTTT. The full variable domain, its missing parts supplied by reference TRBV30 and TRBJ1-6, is SQTIHQWPATLVQPVGSPLSLECTVEGTSNPNLYWYRQAAGRGLQLLFYSVGIGQISSEVPQNLSASRPQDRQFILSSKKLLLSDSGFYLCAWSVLTDNSPLHFGNGTRLTVT.

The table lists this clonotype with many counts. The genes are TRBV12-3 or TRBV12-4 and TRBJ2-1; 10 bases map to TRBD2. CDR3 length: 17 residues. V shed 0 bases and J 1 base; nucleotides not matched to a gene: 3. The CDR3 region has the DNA TGTGCCAGCAGTTTAGCGGGTAGCGGGAGGTCCTACAATGAGCAGTTCTTC. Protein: CASSLAGSGRSYNEQFF.

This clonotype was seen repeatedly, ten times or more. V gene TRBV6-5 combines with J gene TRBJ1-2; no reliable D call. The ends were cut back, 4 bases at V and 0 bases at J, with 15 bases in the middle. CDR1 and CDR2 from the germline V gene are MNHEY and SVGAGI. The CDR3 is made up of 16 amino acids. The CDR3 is CASSSPSDATNYGYTF. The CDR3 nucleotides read TGTGCCAGCAGTTCCCCCTCCGACGCAACTAACTATGGCTACACCTTC.

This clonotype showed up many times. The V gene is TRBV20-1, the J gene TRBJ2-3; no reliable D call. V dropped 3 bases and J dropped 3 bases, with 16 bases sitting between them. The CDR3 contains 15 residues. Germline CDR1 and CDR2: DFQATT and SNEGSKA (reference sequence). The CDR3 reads CSASQEGFETDTQYF. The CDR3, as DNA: TGCAGTGCTAGCCAAGAAGGGTTTGAGACAGATACGCAGTATTTT.

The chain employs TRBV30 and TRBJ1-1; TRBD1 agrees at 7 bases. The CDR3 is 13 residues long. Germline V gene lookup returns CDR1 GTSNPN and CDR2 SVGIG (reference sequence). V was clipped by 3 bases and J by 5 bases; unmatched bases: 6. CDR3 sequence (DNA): TGTGCCTGGAGCGTTAACAGGGGAACTGAAGCTTTCTTT. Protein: CAWSVNRGTEAFF.

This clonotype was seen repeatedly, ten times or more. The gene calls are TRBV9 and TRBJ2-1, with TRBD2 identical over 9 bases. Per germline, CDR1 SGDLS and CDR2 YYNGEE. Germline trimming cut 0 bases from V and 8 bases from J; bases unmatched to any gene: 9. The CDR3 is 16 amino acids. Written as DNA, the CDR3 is TGTGCCAGCAGCGTAGGCTTAGCGGGGGCCCGGGATGAGCAGTTCTTC. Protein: CASSVGLAGARDEQFF. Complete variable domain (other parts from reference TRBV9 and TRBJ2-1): DSGVTQTPKHLITATGQRVTLRCSPRSGDLSVYWYQQSLDQGLQFLIQYYNGEERAKGNILERFSAQQFPDLHSELNLSSLELGDSALYFCASSVGLAGARDEQFFGPGTRLTVL.